Below, 30 T cell receptor beta chains from the same sample are listed, as sequenced in a study of shared clonotypes between healthy human individuals. The table came from immunoSEQ multiplex PCR; TCRdb's copy has only in-frame clones and leaves some out. The sample lists fewer than 3 million clones, 85% to 95% occurring once. Input material: naive CD4+ T cells from PBMCs. Subset denoted: CD45RA+ positively selected. These receptors were collected from a man aged 18 to 29 in good health. Some clones in this sample may be carry-over from other donors' samples.

This clone turned up a few times. The chain joins TRBV7-9 to TRBJ1-5; tentative D call: TRBD1 (5 bases). V was pared by 5 bases and J by 2 bases, with 13 bases between. The CDR3 has 15 amino acids. Germline CDR1 SEHNR, CDR2 FQNEAQ (reference sequence). The CDR3 protein is CASSERGEGNQPQHF. The CDR3 nucleotides are TGTGCCAGCAGCGAACGGGGGGAAGGCAATCAGCCCCAGCATTTT.

The chain uses TRBV14 and TRBJ2-1, with 10 bases that match TRBD2. Looked up from germline, CDR1 is SGHDN and CDR2 is FVKESK. The CDR3 is 15 residues long. V was pared by 3 bases and J by 3 bases, with 2 bases of the junction left unmatched. The CDR3 sequence: CASSHRLAGYNEQFF. The DNA for the CDR3 is TGTGCCAGCAGCCACAGACTAGCGGGCTACAATGAGCAGTTCTTC.

V and J are TRBV27 and TRBJ2-7; TRBD1 matches 12 bases. The CDR3 length is 15 residues. Losses at the gene ends were 8 bases for V and 6 bases for J; bases not matched to a gene: 11. The germline V gene has CDR1 MNHEY and CDR2 SMNVEV (reference sequence). CDR3 region: CASLQPGTGGREQYF. Written as DNA, the CDR3 is TGTGCCAGCCTTCAACCCGGGACAGGGGGCCGCGAGCAGTACTTC.

The V gene is TRBV5-1, the J gene TRBJ2-6; unclear D gene. The CDR3 runs to 17 residues. Germline V gene data show CDR1 as SGHRS and CDR2 as YFSETQ. Trimming shortened V by 3 bases and J by 0 bases, and 13 bases separated the two germline ends. The CDR3 region is CASSSDIRSSGANVLTF. In DNA, the CDR3 is TGCGCCAGCAGCTCCGACATCCGGAGCTCTGGGGCCAACGTCCTGACTTTC.

The gene calls are TRBV11-2 and TRBJ2-2; D is ambiguous. Trimming stripped 8 bases from V and 1 base from J, with 17 bases between. CDR1 is SGHAT and CDR2 is FQNNGV in the germline V gene. The CDR3 consists of 16 residues. The CDR3 sequence is CASGRRGDLNTGELFF. CDR3 coding DNA: TGTGCCAGCGGCAGGAGAGGAGATCTGAACACCGGGGAGCTGTTTTTT.

The rearrangement links TRBV5-1 to TRBJ2-7; 9 bases are shared with TRBD1. V was clipped by 2 bases and J by 6 bases; unmatched bases: 9. CDR1 is SGHRS, CDR2 YFSETQ, per germline. The CDR3 totals 15 residues. As DNA, the CDR3 is TGCGCCAGCAGCTTCGTGGGGACAGGGCCTATCGAGCAGTACTTC. Protein sequence: CASSFVGTGPIEQYF.

The chain carries TRBV29-1 and TRBJ1-1; D is unresolved. Germline CDR1 is SQVTM and CDR2 is ANQGSEA. V was shortened by 0 bases and J by 3 bases, with 11 bases between the two germline ends. This CDR3 is built from 14 residues. The CDR3 loop is CSVEDQGLYTEAFF. CDR3 sequence (DNA): TGCAGCGTTGAAGATCAAGGGCTTTACACTGAAGCTTTCTTT.

The chain links TRBV7-3 to TRBJ2-1, with 9 bases aligning to TRBD2. Germline V gene sequence: CDR1 SGHTA, CDR2 FQGTGA. The V segment lost 0 bases and the J segment 9 bases; nucleotides outside the gene matches: 9. The CDR3 contains 16 residues. CDR3 loop: CASSLTPRGAGGEQFF. For the CDR3, the DNA is TGTGCCAGCAGCTTAACTCCCAGGGGAGCGGGGGGTGAGCAGTTCTTC.

The rearrangement uses TRBV10-3 and TRBJ1-2, with D perhaps matching TRBD1 (5 bases). V lost 10 bases to trimming and J lost 6 bases, with 15 bases between them. This CDR3 is built from 12 residues. The V gene's germline CDR1 is ENHRY and CDR2 SYGVKD. The CDR3 sequence: CATRGGADGYTF. The CDR3 DNA is TGTGCCACCAGAGGAGGGGCTGATGGCTACACCTTC.

The rearrangement joins TRBV7-9 to TRBJ2-7, with D tentatively TRBD2 (6 bases). This CDR3 contains 12 residues. V shed 5 bases and J shed 6 bases, with 11 bases lying between them. The germline V gene encodes CDR1 SEHNR and CDR2 FQNEAQ (reference sequence). In DNA form, the CDR3 reads TGTGCCAGCAGCCAAGCGGGCCGCGAGCAGTACTTC. This gives the protein CASSQAGREQYF.

V gene TRBV6-5 combines with J gene TRBJ2-2; D call uncertain. V was shortened by 1 base and J by 0 bases, with 9 bases between the two germline ends. Germline values: CDR1 MNHEY, CDR2 SVGAGI. There are 16 residues in the CDR3. The CDR3 DNA reads TGTGCCAGCAGTTACTTTATCACGGCGAACACCGGGGAGCTGTTTTTT. Its translation is CASSYFITANTGELFF.

The chain joins TRBV18 to TRBJ2-3; D uncertain. Trimming removed 3 bases from V and 0 bases from J, with 19 bases in between. The CDR3 runs 18 residues. Per germline, CDR1 KGHSH and CDR2 LQKENI. The CDR3 loop is CASSPVMASPTSTDTQYF. As DNA, the CDR3 is TGTGCCAGCTCACCTGTCATGGCGAGCCCTACTAGCACAGATACGCAGTATTTT.

The V and J genes are TRBV7-3 and TRBJ2-1, with D unresolved. The germline CDR1 and CDR2 sequences are SGHTA and FQGTGA. CDR3 length: 16 residues. V lost 4 bases to trimming and J lost 4 bases, with 17 bases between them. CDR3 protein: CASSSKVASGYNEQFF. DNA of the CDR3: TGTGCCAGCAGCTCCAAAGTGGCTAGTGGATACAATGAGCAGTTCTTC.

The rearrangement joins TRBV5-1 to TRBJ2-7; D unclear. Germline CDR1 is SGHRS and CDR2 is YFSETQ. There are 14 residues in the CDR3. With 0 bases removed from V and 5 bases from J, the gap between germline ends came to 12 bases. CDR3 region: CASSLGQVKNEQYF. The DNA for the CDR3 is TGCGCCAGCAGCTTGGGTCAGGTTAAGAACGAGCAGTACTTC. Drawing the rest from reference TRBV5-1 and TRBJ2-7, the complete variable domain is KAGVTQTPRYLIKTRGQQVTLSCSPISGHRSVSWYQQTPGQGLQFLFEYFSETQRNKGNFPGRFSGRQFSNSRSEMNVSTLELGDSALYLCASSLGQVKNEQYFGPGTRLTVT.

The rearrangement joins TRBV7-9 to TRBJ2-4; 8 bases map to TRBD1. The CDR3 extends over 16 amino acids. Per germline, CDR1 SEHNR and CDR2 FQNEAQ (reference sequence). V trimming: 5 bases; J trimming: 0 bases; junction bases outside the gene matches: 6. CDR3 nucleotides: TGTGCCAGCAGCCTAGGACAGGGCGTAGCCAAAAACATTCAGTACTTC. This translates into CASSLGQGVAKNIQYF.

This chain links TRBV28 with TRBJ2-1; 11 positions agree with TRBD2. The J segment lost 10 bases and the V segment lost 0 bases, leaving 8 bases of the junction unmatched. CDR3 size: 16 residues. Germline-derived CDR1 and CDR2 are MDHEN and SYDVKM. CDR3 DNA: TGTGCCAGCAGTTTATGGGGACTAGCGGAGGGGGGAGAGCAGTTCTTC. This translates into CASSLWGLAEGGEQFF.

The J gene is TRBJ2-7, the V gene TRBV21-1. TRBV21-1 is noted as a pseudogene. This CDR3 comprises 11 residues. The CDR3 region has the DNA TGTGCCAGCAGCAAGATCTACGAGCAGTACTTC. This encodes CASSKIYEQYF.

The V call is TRBV18, the J call TRBJ1-1; D is unresolved. The CDR3 spans 15 residues. Germline assignment: CDR1 KGHSH and CDR2 LQKENI. V lost 3 bases to trimming and J lost 4 bases, with 15 bases between them. The CDR3 region has the DNA TGTGCCAGCTCACCCGGCAGTTTGGGAGGCACTGAAGCTTTCTTT. Translating gives CASSPGSLGGTEAFF.

This clone occurred once. The chain joins TRBV5-1 to TRBJ2-5; no firm D call. From germline, CDR1 is SGHRS and CDR2 YFSETQ. There are 13 residues in the CDR3. V lost 10 bases and J 1 base, leaving 14 bases between the germline ends. The CDR3 region has the DNA TGCGCCTCCAACGGGCACATCCAAGAGACCCAGTACTTC. This sequence encodes CASNGHIQETQYF.

A remark on this clone: Other DNA sequences in the same sample also yield this CDR3. The chain carries TRBV27 and TRBJ1-1; perhaps TRBD1 as D (6 bases). The CDR3 extends over 14 amino acids. Germline assignment: CDR1 MNHEY and CDR2 SMNVEV (reference sequence). V lost 0 bases and J lost 1, with 6 bases in between. This CDR3 reads CASSLSGQNTEAFF. The CDR3 nucleotides read TGTGCCAGCAGTTTATCGGGACAGAACACTGAAGCTTTCTTT.

This sequence joins TRBV5-4 and TRBJ2-5; 8 positions match TRBD2. The CDR3 runs to 14 residues. V was pared by 0 bases and J by 6 bases, with 4 bases of the junction left unmatched. Germline CDR1 SGHNT, CDR2 YYREEE (reference sequence). The chain's CDR3 is CASSLEGTRKTQYF. The CDR3 DNA follows: TGTGCCAGCAGCTTGGAAGGGACTAGGAAGACCCAGTACTTC.

The chain uses TRBV2 and TRBJ2-3; 8 bases map to TRBD1. There are 14 residues in the CDR3. Germline loops: CDR1 SNHLY, CDR2 FYNNEI. V gave up 8 bases and J gave up 1 base; unmatched junction bases: 5. CDR3 loop: CASPGGQGTDTQYF. The CDR3 region has the DNA TGTGCCAGCCCCGGGGGACAGGGCACAGATACGCAGTATTTT.

In DNA form, the CDR3 reads TGTGCCAGCAGCTTGTCCACTAGCGGGAGTAGCTACAATGAGCAGTTCTTC. Its translation: CASSLSTSGSSYNEQFF. V is TRBV5-8 and J is TRBJ2-1, with 11 bases fitting TRBD2. Germline-derived CDR1 and CDR2 are SGHTS and YDEGEE. V lost 1 base and J lost 3; bases outside the gene matches: 6. The CDR3 contains 17 residues.

The chain uses TRBV7-9 and TRBJ2-1; TRBD1 agrees at 7 bases. Per germline, CDR1 SEHNR and CDR2 FQNEAQ (reference sequence). CDR3 length: 14 amino acids. After removal of 5 bases from V and 4 bases from J, the junction contained 5 bases not matched to a gene. CDR3 in DNA: TGTGCCAGCAGCCTACAGGGGATGTACAATGAGCAGTTCTTC. Protein: CASSLQGMYNEQFF.

J is TRBJ2-2 and V is TRBV9; 11 bases agree with TRBD2. Per germline, CDR1 SGDLS and CDR2 YYNGEE. The CDR3 is 17 residues long. The junction had 8 bases not matched to a gene; V was cut back by 3 bases and J by 4 bases. Here the CDR3 reads CASSATTSGVLTGELFF. The CDR3 DNA reads TGTGCCAGCAGCGCGACGACTAGCGGGGTCCTCACCGGGGAGCTGTTTTTT.

As to this clone: Other DNA sequences in this specimen translate into the identical CDR3. V usage is TRBV5-1 and J usage is TRBJ2-2; perhaps D is TRBD1 or TRBD2 (5 bases each). Trimming cost V 0 bases and J 7 bases, with 13 bases left between them. In germline, CDR1 is SGHRS, CDR2 YFSETQ. The CDR3 runs 15 residues. In nucleotides, the CDR3 is TGCGCCAGCAGCTTGGTAGGGGACCCGGGCGGGGAGCTGTTTTTT. It translates to CASSLVGDPGGELFF.

This chain connects TRBV5-1 to TRBJ2-2, with 7 positions matching TRBD2. The germline V gene has CDR1 SGHRS and CDR2 YFSETQ. The J segment lost 7 bases and the V segment lost 6 bases, leaving 9 bases of the junction unmatched. This CDR3 spans 14 amino acids. CDR3 residues: CASTYAGEVGELFF. The DNA of the CDR3 is TGCGCCAGCACCTATGCGGGAGAGGTCGGGGAGCTGTTTTTT.

The rearrangement uses TRBV19 and TRBJ1-5; D ambiguous. V gave up 0 bases and J gave up 6 bases, with 6 bases separating them. In germline, CDR1 is LNHDA, CDR2 SQIVND (reference sequence). This CDR3 region has 13 residues. This chain's CDR3 is CASSIDAGQPQHF. In nucleotides, the CDR3 is TGTGCCAGTAGTATAGACGCGGGTCAGCCCCAGCATTTT.

The J gene is TRBJ2-7, the V gene TRBV2; 10 bases are a match to TRBD1. The CDR3 loop spans 14 amino acids. Germline V gene sequence: CDR1 SNHLY, CDR2 FYNNEI. Trimming took 6 bases from V and 5 from J; bases not matched to a gene: 7. The CDR3 sequence: CASSRDRGFHEQYF. The DNA of the CDR3 is TGTGCCAGCAGCCGGGACAGGGGTTTCCACGAGCAGTACTTC.

This chain uses TRBV5-6 with TRBJ2-5, with TRBD1 as a possible D gene (6 bases). Germline V CDR1 and CDR2: SGHDT, YYEEEE. CDR3 length: 13 residues. Between the trimmed V and J ends, which lost 3 bases and 5 bases, there was a span of 11 bases. Here the CDR3 DNA reads TGTGCCAGCAGCTGGGGGCAGGGGGAGACCCAGTACTTC. Translating it yields CASSWGQGETQYF.